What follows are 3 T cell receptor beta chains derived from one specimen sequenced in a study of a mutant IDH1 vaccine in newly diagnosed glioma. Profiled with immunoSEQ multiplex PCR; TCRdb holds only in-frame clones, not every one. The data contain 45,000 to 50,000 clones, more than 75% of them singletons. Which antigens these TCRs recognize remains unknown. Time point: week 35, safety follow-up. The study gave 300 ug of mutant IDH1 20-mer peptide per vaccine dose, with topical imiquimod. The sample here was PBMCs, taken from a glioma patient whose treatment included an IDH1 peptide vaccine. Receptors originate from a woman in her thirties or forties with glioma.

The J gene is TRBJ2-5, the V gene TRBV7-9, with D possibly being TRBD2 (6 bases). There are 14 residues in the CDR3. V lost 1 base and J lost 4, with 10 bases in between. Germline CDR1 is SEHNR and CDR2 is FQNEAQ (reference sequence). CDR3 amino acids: CASSLGRGGETQYF. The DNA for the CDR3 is TGTGCCAGCAGCTTAGGGCGGGGTGGAGAGACCCAGTACTTC. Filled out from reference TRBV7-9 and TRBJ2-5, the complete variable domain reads DTGVSQNPRHKITKRGQNVTFRCDPISEHNRLYWYRQTLGQGPEFLTYFQNEAQLEKSRLLSDRFSAERPKGSFSTLEIQRTEQGDSAMYLCASSLGRGGETQYFGPGTRLLVL.

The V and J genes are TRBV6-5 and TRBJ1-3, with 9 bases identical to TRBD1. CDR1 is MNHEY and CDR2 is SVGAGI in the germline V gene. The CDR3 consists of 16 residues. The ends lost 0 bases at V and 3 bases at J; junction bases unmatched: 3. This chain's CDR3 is CASSYSNRGLGNTIYF. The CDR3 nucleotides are TGTGCCAGCAGTTACTCGAACAGGGGGCTTGGAAACACCATATATTTT.

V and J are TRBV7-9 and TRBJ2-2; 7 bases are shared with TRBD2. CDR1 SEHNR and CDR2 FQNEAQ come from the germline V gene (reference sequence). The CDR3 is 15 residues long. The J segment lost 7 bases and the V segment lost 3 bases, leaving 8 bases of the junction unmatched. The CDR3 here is CASSFPSRGDGELFF. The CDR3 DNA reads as TGTGCCAGCAGCTTCCCTAGCCGGGGGGACGGGGAGCTGTTTTTT.